These 23 T cell receptor beta chains were all obtained from the same sample, sequenced in a study of T cells in Graves' hyperthyroidism and ophthalmopathy. RNA transcripts gave rise to amplified TCR beta CDR3 regions. The TCR CDR3 was amplified in a first-round RT-PCR using the HTBI primer set. TCRdb processed the multiplex PCR reads anew with MiXCR; each CDR3 protein has one entry. This table holds hundreds of thousands of distinct CDR3 sequences, 14% found once. Material for sequencing was blood. Every receptor here comes from a woman in her forties or fifties with Graves' ophthalmopathy.

This clonotype was seen at least ten times. The CDR3 region is CASSSQRRIVPDTQYF. CDR3 DNA sequence: TGTGCCAGCAGTTCCCAGCGCCGGATAGTCCCAGATACGCAGTATTTT. This sequence joins TRBV12-3 or TRBV12-4 and TRBJ2-3; D unclear. V was trimmed by 4 bases and J by 4 bases, leaving 18 bases between them. This CDR3 contains 16 residues.

Many counts were recorded for this clonotype. V is TRBV20-1 and J is TRBJ2-3; 8 bases map to TRBD2. The CDR3 is made up of 12 amino acids. CDR1 and CDR2 (germline): DFQATT, SNEGSKA (reference sequence). Trimming at V came to 4 bases and at J to 7 bases, leaving 4 bases not matched to a gene. The CDR3 protein is CSAIRLANTQYF. The CDR3 bases are TGCAGTGCTATCCGACTAGCGAATACGCAGTATTTT.

The rearrangement joins TRBV27 to TRBJ2-5, with D perhaps matching TRBD1 or TRBD2 (5 bases each). CDR3 size: 15 residues. Germline V lookup: CDR1 MNHEY, CDR2 SMNVEV (reference sequence). V gave up 5 bases and J gave up 1 base, with 14 bases separating them. CDR3 protein: CASSPLWGTQETQYF. CDR3 DNA sequence: TGTGCCAGCAGTCCCCTATGGGGGACCCAAGAGACCCAGTACTTC.

This clonotype was recorded a few times. This chain uses TRBV6-2 or TRBV6-3 with TRBJ2-2; D unresolved. V was clipped by 2 bases and J by 5 bases, with 9 bases between them. The CDR3 totals 14 residues. Germline V CDR1 and CDR2: MNHEY, SVGEGT. CDR3 residues: CASSYIPTTGELFF. Here the CDR3 DNA reads TGTGCCAGCAGTTACATACCAACAACCGGGGAGCTGTTTTTT.

Concerning this clonotype itself: This may arise from a read error, as a much more abundant clone is one base away. This chain uses TRBV11-3 with TRBJ1-2; D possibly corresponds to TRBD1 (5 bases). The CDR3 contains 15 residues. Germline CDR1 SGHNT, CDR2 YENEEA. CDR3 region: CASSPNRSPNYGHTF. CDR3 coding DNA: TGTGCCAGCAGCCCCAACAGGTCTCCAAACTATGGCCACACCTTC.

This clonotype was observed a handful of times. The chain recombines TRBV5-6 with TRBJ2-5, with D perhaps assigned TRBD1 or TRBD2 (5 bases each). The CDR3 runs to 14 residues. V lost 2 bases, J lost 4 bases, and 12 bases lay in between. Germline values: CDR1 SGHDT, CDR2 YYEEEE. The DNA of the CDR3 is TGTGCCAGCAGCTTTTTTTTGAGGGGAGAGACCCAGTACTTC. It translates to CASSFFLRGETQYF.

This rearrangement joins TRBV7-9 to TRBJ2-3, with TRBD2 matching 7 bases. Germline V gene lookup returns CDR1 SEHNR and CDR2 FQNEAQ (reference sequence). The ends lost 4 bases at V and 5 bases at J; junction bases unmatched: 12. The CDR3 totals 16 residues. This CDR3 reads CASSSRRGGSGDTQYF. In nucleotides, the CDR3 is TGTGCCAGCAGCTCGCGCCGGGGAGGGAGTGGAGATACGCAGTATTTT.

This chain links TRBV19 with TRBJ1-4; 8 bases are a match to TRBD1. The CDR3 runs 19 residues. From germline, CDR1 is LNHDA and CDR2 SQIVND (reference sequence). V lost 4 bases to trimming and J lost 3 bases; unmatched junction nucleotides: 16. CDR3 bases: TGTGCCAGTAGTACGGTGGGAGTGGGACAGGACCCCTCTAATGAAAAACTGTTTTTT. Its translation: CASSTVGVGQDPSNEKLFF. The variable domain in full, completed from reference TRBV19 and TRBJ1-4, reads DGGITQSPKYLFRKEGQNVTLSCEQNLNHDAMYWYRQDPGQGLRLIYYSQIVNDFQKGDIAEGYSVSREKKESFPLTVTSAQKNPTAFYLCASSTVGVGQDPSNEKLFFGSGTQLSVL.

This clonotype was seen at least ten times. This chain connects TRBV20-1 to TRBJ1-2, with TRBD1 as a possible D gene (5 bases). The CDR3 totals 16 residues. Germline values: CDR1 DFQATT, CDR2 SNEGSKA (reference sequence). V was clipped by 4 bases and J by 2 bases, with 20 bases between them. The CDR3 loop reads CSAILLGTSINYGYTF. The DNA for the CDR3 is TGCAGTGCTATACTCCTTGGGACTTCGATCAACTATGGCTACACCTTC.

This sequence joins TRBV18 and TRBJ2-1; 7 positions match TRBD1. Trimming took 5 bases from V and 3 from J; bases not matched to a gene: 7. CDR3 size: 15 residues. CDR1 is KGHSH, CDR2 LQKENI, per germline. Written as DNA, the CDR3 is TGTGCCAGCTCAAGAGACAGGGTTATCTACAATGAGCAGTTCTTC. Translated, it gives CASSRDRVIYNEQFF.

The chain is built from TRBV5-1 and TRBJ1-1; D unclear. The CDR3 totals 14 residues. Trimming left V 5 bases short and J 0 bases short, with 11 bases between. CDR1 is SGHRS and CDR2 is YFSETQ in the germline V gene. CDR3 sequence: CASRLYDMNTEAFF. The CDR3 DNA reads as TGCGCCAGCAGGCTTTACGACATGAACACTGAAGCTTTCTTT.

Regarding this clonotype: Possible read error: a much larger clone is one base away. This chain joins TRBV3-1 and TRBJ1-4; weak D call: TRBD1 (5 bases). The germline V and J ends were trimmed by 4 bases and 5 bases, with 14 bases remaining between them. This CDR3 has 15 residues. The V gene's germline CDR1 is LGHDT and CDR2 YNNKEL (reference sequence). The CDR3 region is CASSLAGTRNEKLFF. The CDR3 region has the DNA TGTGCCAGCAGCCTGGCCGGGACCAGGAATGAAAAACTGTTTTTT.

In its sample, this clonotype was seen many times. The chain combines TRBV20-1 with TRBJ2-1; possibly TRBD2 for D (6 bases). The V gene lost 0 bases and the J gene lost 5 bases, with 14 bases spanning the gap. CDR3 length: 15 residues. CDR1 is DFQATT and CDR2 is SNEGSKA in the germline V gene (reference sequence). This CDR3 reads CSAREGTGLNNEQFF. The CDR3 DNA follows: TGCAGTGCTAGAGAGGGGACGGGACTTAACAATGAGCAGTTCTTC.

This clonotype was recorded at least ten times. The rearrangement links TRBV4-3 to TRBJ2-1; the D gene is possibly TRBD2 (5 bases). The CDR3 sequence is 11 residues long. Trimming took 5 bases from V and 9 from J, leaving 8 bases between them. In germline, CDR1 is LGHNA, CDR2 YSLEER. CDR3 nucleotide sequence: TGCGCCAGCAGCTACGGGGTTGAGCAGTTCTTC. It is translated as CASSYGVEQFF.

This clonotype has only a few counts. The CDR3 protein is CASSMLTGELFF. CDR3 in DNA: TGTGCCAGTAGTATGCTCACCGGGGAGCTGTTTTTT. V usage is TRBV19 and J usage is TRBJ2-2, with D hard to call. This CDR3 comprises 12 residues. Germline V gene data show CDR1 as LNHDA and CDR2 as SQIVND (reference sequence). V was pared by 3 bases and J by 4 bases, with 3 bases between.

This clonotype was found a few times. V and J are TRBV6-1 and TRBJ1-4; maybe TRBD1 (6 bases). Germline V lookup: CDR1 MNHNS, CDR2 SASEGT. V was clipped by 6 bases and J by 4 bases, with 18 bases between them. There are 16 residues in the CDR3. This CDR3 reads CASRETSGALNEKLFF. The DNA for the CDR3 is TGTGCCAGCAGAGAGACCTCAGGGGCCCTTAATGAAAAACTGTTTTTT.

This clonotype was counted at least ten times. This sequence joins TRBV7-2 and TRBJ1-5, with 7 bases matching TRBD1. Looked up from germline, CDR1 is SGHTA and CDR2 is FQGNSA. The CDR3 length is 15 residues. J gave up 2 bases and V 5 bases, and 6 bases lay outside the gene matches. In DNA form, the CDR3 reads TGTGCCAGCAGCATTAGACAGGGAGGCAATCAGCCCCAGCATTTT. Residues: CASSIRQGGNQPQHF.

The chain combines TRBV25-1 with TRBJ1-1; 7 bases map to TRBD1. Germline loops: CDR1 MGHDK, CDR2 SYGVNS. V dropped 2 bases and J dropped 4; count of bases not matched to a gene: 4. The CDR3 runs to 14 residues. CDR3: CASSEQGVFTEAFF. CDR3 nucleotide sequence: TGTGCCAGCAGTGAACAGGGGGTTTTCACTGAAGCTTTCTTT. The full variable domain, its missing parts supplied by reference TRBV25-1 and TRBJ1-1, is EADIYQTPRYLVIGTGKKITLECSQTMGHDKMYWYQQDPGMELHLIHYSYGVNSTEKGDLSSESTVSRIRTEHFPLTLESARPSHTSQYLCASSEQGVFTEAFFGQGTRLTVV.

The sample holds many counts of this clonotype. The chain joins TRBV6-5 to TRBJ2-2, with a tentative D call TRBD2 (6 bases). This CDR3 spans 16 amino acids. The germline V gene has CDR1 MNHEY and CDR2 SVGAGI. Trimming shortened V by 2 bases and J by 0 bases, and 10 bases separated the two germline ends. CDR3 in amino acids: CASSYLSGANTGELFF. In nucleotides, the CDR3 is TGTGCCAGCAGTTACCTTTCGGGAGCGAACACCGGGGAGCTGTTTTTT.

This clonotype has ten or more counts. V gene TRBV6-2 or TRBV6-3 combines with J gene TRBJ2-3, with TRBD2 identical over 11 bases. The CDR3 loop spans 17 amino acids. V dropped 6 bases and J dropped 4; count of bases not matched to a gene: 12. Germline V gene lookup returns CDR1 MNHEY and CDR2 SVGEGT. The chain's CDR3 is CASSHPTSGREADTQYF. The CDR3 DNA sequence: TGTGCCAGCAGCCACCCAACTAGCGGGAGAGAGGCAGATACGCAGTATTTT.

This clonotype was counted ten times or more. The CDR3 loop reads CASRRQGMSYEQYF. The CDR3 bases are TGTGCCAGCAGAAGACAGGGGATGTCCTACGAGCAGTACTTC. This chain links TRBV28 with TRBJ2-7; 8 bases fit TRBD1. The CDR3 runs to 14 residues. The J segment lost 1 base and the V segment lost 6 bases, leaving 5 bases of the junction unmatched. Germline V gene lookup returns CDR1 MDHEN and CDR2 SYDVKM.

Written as DNA, the CDR3 is TGCAGTGCTAGAGATTTGCGGGAGGGATACAATGAGCAGTTCTTC. It specifies CSARDLREGYNEQFF. This chain uses TRBV20-1 with TRBJ2-1; 9 nucleotides match TRBD2. After removal of 0 bases from V and 4 bases from J, the junction contained 4 bases not matched to a gene. Germline V gives CDR1 DFQATT, CDR2 SNEGSKA (reference sequence). This CDR3 region has 15 residues.

V usage is TRBV9 and J usage is TRBJ2-1; TRBD2 matches at 9 bases. This CDR3 has 14 amino acids. J was trimmed by 8 bases and V by 0 bases; bases with no gene match: 3. Germline V gene sequence: CDR1 SGDLS, CDR2 YYNGEE. The CDR3 DNA follows: TGTGCCAGCAGCGTAGTGGGACTAGCCTATGAGCAGTTCTTC. Residues: CASSVVGLAYEQFF.